The rows below give T cell receptor beta chains drawn from one sample of a study of shared T cell receptors in the human thymus. Clones were sequenced by immunoSEQ multiplex PCR, and TCRdb holds only the in-frame ones, with some missing. The repertoire consists of about 380,000 clones, with 85% to 95% occurring once and the leading ten covering roughly 0.02%. The specimen was thymocytes. The receptors were gathered from a human donor. CDR3s include the opening cysteine and the closing phenylalanine or tryptophan. D genes are given only for firm matches. For some rows the clone size is stated as once, few or many, or as a class when expanded; others skip it.

v_call: TRBV28
j_call: TRBJ1-2
clone_size: NA
d_call: NA
cdr3_nt: TGTGCCAGCTCCGGGGACGGCCGGGGCTACACCTTC
cdr3_aa: CASSGDGRGYTF

v_call: TRBV28
j_call: TRBJ1-3
clone_size: NA
d_call: TRBD1
cdr3_nt: TGTGCCAGCAGTCCCCGGGACAGGCTTTCTGGAAACACCATATATTTT
cdr3_aa: CASSPRDRLSGNTIYF

v_call: TRBV9
j_call: TRBJ2-7
clone_size: NA
d_call: TRBD1
cdr3_nt: TGTGCCAGCAGCGTAGGGACAGGGGTCCACGAGCAGTACTTC
cdr3_aa: CASSVGTGVHEQYF

v_call: TRBV18
j_call: TRBJ2-1
clone_size: NA
d_call: NA
cdr3_nt: TGTGCCAGCCCGCCAGAGAATGAGCAGTTCTTC
cdr3_aa: CASPPENEQFF

v_call: TRBV4-3
j_call: TRBJ2-1
clone_size: NA
d_call: TRBD2
cdr3_nt: TGCGCCAGCAGCCAAGATCAGGGACTAGCGCTCCTAGGCAATGAGCAGTTCTTC
cdr3_aa: CASSQDQGLALLGNEQFF

v_call: TRBV11-1
j_call: TRBJ2-6
clone_size: once
d_call: TRBD1
cdr3_nt: TGTGCCAGCAGCTTAGAGTCGATAAGGGACAGTTCCTGGAATGTCCTGACTTTC
cdr3_aa: CASSLESIRDSSWNVLTF

v_call: TRBV6-1
j_call: TRBJ1-5
clone_size: NA
d_call: NA
cdr3_nt: TGTGCGGCGGGGTCTTCGCATCAGCCCCAGCATTTT
cdr3_aa: CAAGSSHQPQHF

v_call: TRBV9
j_call: TRBJ2-7
clone_size: NA
d_call: NA
cdr3_nt: TGTGCCAGCAGCGAGAACAGGGTCGGCCACGAGCAGTACTTC
cdr3_aa: CASSENRVGHEQYF

v_call: TRBV7-2
j_call: TRBJ1-1
clone_size: NA
d_call: TRBD1
cdr3_nt: TGTGCCAGCAGCTGCCCCCATACGACAGGGTTGAACACTGAAGCTTTCTTT
cdr3_aa: CASSCPHTTGLNTEAFF

v_call: TRBV9
j_call: TRBJ2-1
clone_size: NA
d_call: TRBD2
cdr3_nt: TGTGCCAGCAGCCTATGGACTAGCGGGAACTTATACTACAATGAGCAGTTCTTC
cdr3_aa: CASSLWTSGNLYYNEQFF

v_call: TRBV28
j_call: TRBJ2-7
clone_size: NA
d_call: NA
cdr3_nt: TGTGCCAGCAGTTTAGCCAGGGGATCCTACGAGCAGTACTTC
cdr3_aa: CASSLARGSYEQYF

v_call: TRBV5-1
j_call: TRBJ2-7
clone_size: NA
d_call: NA
cdr3_nt: TGCGCCAGCAGCTTAGCCATCGGGAATGACGAGCAGTACTTC
cdr3_aa: CASSLAIGNDEQYF

v_call: TRBV28
j_call: TRBJ2-1
clone_size: NA
d_call: NA
cdr3_nt: TGTGCCAGCAGTTCCCTGGGGAGCGCTGAGCAGTTCTTC
cdr3_aa: CASSSLGSAEQFF

v_call: TRBV7-2
j_call: TRBJ2-5
clone_size: NA
d_call: NA
cdr3_nt: TGTGCCAGCAGCTTAGTAAGAGGCCAAGAGACCCAGTACTTC
cdr3_aa: CASSLVRGQETQYF

v_call: TRBV7-9
j_call: TRBJ1-2
clone_size: once
d_call: NA
cdr3_nt: TGTGCCAGCAGCTTAGAGCATCATGGCTACACCTTC
cdr3_aa: CASSLEHHGYTF

v_call: TRBV2
j_call: TRBJ2-1
clone_size: once
d_call: NA
cdr3_nt: TGTGCCAGCAGTGACACAGGCTTCAATGAGCAGTTCTTC
cdr3_aa: CASSDTGFNEQFF

v_call: TRBV27
j_call: TRBJ2-1
clone_size: NA
d_call: TRBD2
cdr3_nt: TGTGCCACCGTAGCGGTTGCGGGAGGCCCCGTGGATGAGCAGTTCTTC
cdr3_aa: CATVAVAGGPVDEQFF